The clone carrying this T cell receptor (beta chain) showed up many times. Its antigen is unknown. Trimming removed 8 bases from V and 0 bases from J, with 7 bases in between. The germline gives CDR1 MNHNS, CDR2 SASEGT. The CDR3 extends over 13 amino acids. This sample stems from a study of neurological immune-mediated disorders. Study observations and caveats: Private repertoires in all groups were suggested by the finding that expanded clones across subjects shared no CDR3 amino acid sequences. The level of TCR clonal expansion was highest in patients with HTLV-1-associated myelopathy and lowest in multiple sclerosis, where it fell below the level seen in healthy controls.

The time point here: longitudinal time-point 3. The study built unsorted libraries from 2 million PBMCs kept at -80 C. The cDNA was synthesized by means of template-switch 5'RACE, which was carried out with 10-nucleotide random UMIs. Each CDR3 protein gets one entry after TCRdb re-called the 5' RACE reads with MiXCR. The table includes more than 100,000 distinct CDR3 sequences, more than 10% detected once. The material sequenced was PBMCs. The clonotype originates from a female donor with HTLV-1-associated myelopathy (HAM/TSP). The genes are TRBV6-1 and TRBJ2-2; D is undetermined. CDR3 DNA sequence: TGTGCCAGCCGGGTGACGAACACCGGGGAGCTGTTTTTT. Translation: CASRVTNTGELFF.